Each of the 22 T cell receptor beta chains below was sequenced from the same sample in a study of beta chain features in type 1 diabetes (dated by TCRdb to 2017 to 2018). Library creation used the immunoSEQ multiplex PCR assay. All of the isolated RNA was reverse transcribed with the High Capacity cDNA Reverse Transcription Kit, so expressed TCRB transcripts were sequenced. Entries here come from immuneACCESS through TCRdb and include only in-frame sequences with V and J called. Some clones fail to appear in such tables; in the studies checked, an unresolved V gene covers under half of the shortfall, and the cause of the remainder is unknown. This sample comprises around 58,000 clones, around three fifths of them detected only once. 2% to 2.5% of the sample comes from the top ten. The specimen was Tregs from blood. The sample's cell subset or site, from its label and the paper: regulatory CD4+ T cells. The source is a woman aged 18-35 years in good health.

The gene calls are TRBV9 and TRBJ2-1; 12 positions agree with TRBD2. V gave up 3 bases and J gave up 6 bases; unmatched junction bases: 4. Per the germline V gene, CDR1 is SGDLS and CDR2 is YYNGEE. This CDR3 contains 15 residues. In DNA, the CDR3 is TGTGCCAGCAGCGCCGGACTAGCGGGACTCAATGAGCAGTTCTTC. Residues: CASSAGLAGLNEQFF.

The chain uses TRBV4-3 and TRBJ2-5; 7 positions match TRBD2. The CDR3 spans 15 residues. V lost 1 base, J lost 3 bases, and 5 bases stayed unmatched. CDR1 and CDR2 from the germline V gene are LGHNA and YSLEER. CDR3 region: CASSQVPAGEETQYF. The CDR3, as DNA: TGCGCCAGCAGCCAAGTGCCGGCGGGGGAAGAGACCCAGTACTTC.

This chain joins TRBV6-5 and TRBJ1-2; no clear D gene. Trimming stripped 0 bases from V and 4 bases from J, with 6 bases between. The CDR3 totals 13 residues. Germline CDR1 and CDR2: MNHEY and SVGAGI. The DNA of the CDR3 is TGTGCCAGCAGTTACTCGAGTGCCTATGGCTACACCTTC. Translating it yields CASSYSSAYGYTF.

This clone was detected a few times. The V gene is TRBV30, the J gene TRBJ1-1; 9 bases are shared with TRBD1. The CDR3 is 15 amino acids. The germline V gene encodes CDR1 GTSNPN and CDR2 SVGIG (reference sequence). Trimming at V came to 2 bases and at J to 2 bases, leaving 6 bases not matched to a gene. The CDR3 coding sequence is TGTGCCTGGAGTTCCGGGGGACAGGGAAACACTGAAGCTTTCTTT. This codes for CAWSSGGQGNTEAFF.

This clone appeared a few times. The chain is built from TRBV5-6 and TRBJ1-5; 9 bases fit TRBD1. Germline V gene lookup returns CDR1 SGHDT and CDR2 YYEEEE. J lost 4 bases, V lost 2 bases, and 10 bases had no gene match. The CDR3 is 17 residues long. The CDR3: CASSFYSDRGENQPQHF. CDR3 sequence (DNA): TGTGCCAGCAGCTTCTATTCGGACAGGGGAGAAAATCAGCCCCAGCATTTT.

The table lists this clone with a few counts. The rearrangement joins TRBV5-1 to TRBJ2-1, with D maybe TRBD2 (6 bases). CDR1 and CDR2 from the germline V gene are SGHRS and YFSETQ. V was shortened by 0 bases and J by 7 bases, with 11 bases between the two germline ends. The CDR3 extends over 14 amino acids. The CDR3 sequence is CASSLERVSNEQFF. The CDR3, as DNA: TGCGCCAGCAGCTTGGAGCGGGTTTCAAATGAGCAGTTCTTC.

This rearrangement joins TRBV6-1 to TRBJ1-2; TRBD1 is a possible D gene (5 bases). The CDR3 has 14 amino acids. Germline values: CDR1 MNHNS, CDR2 SASEGT. The V end was cut by 1 base, the J end by 4 bases, with 10 bases between. CDR3 nucleotide sequence: TGTGCCAGCAGTGAAGGGGGCCCCCTCTATGGCTACACCTTC. Its protein is CASSEGGPLYGYTF.

This clone was seen only once. The V call is TRBV29-1, the J call TRBJ1-1, with D tentatively TRBD1 (5 bases). Germline assignment: CDR1 SQVTM and CDR2 ANQGSEA. Trimming shortened V by 7 bases and J by 3 bases, and 18 bases separated the two germline ends. This CDR3 has 14 residues. The CDR3 spells CSGYNGGGYTEAFF. The CDR3 DNA reads TGCAGCGGATATAACGGTGGGGGGTACACTGAAGCTTTCTTT.

The chain recombines TRBV6-5 with TRBJ1-1; TRBD1 is a possible D gene (6 bases). CDR1 is MNHEY, CDR2 SVGAGI, per germline. The CDR3 contains 15 residues. Trimming left V 5 bases short and J 2 bases short, with 15 bases between. In nucleotides, the CDR3 is TGTGCCAGCAGTAAGGCAGCCAGGGGCAACACTGAAGCTTTCTTT. It codes for CASSKAARGNTEAFF.

The chain joins TRBV29-1 to TRBJ2-7; 8 bases fit TRBD2. CDR1 is SQVTM, CDR2 ANQGSEA, per germline. This CDR3 spans 14 amino acids. V gave up 7 bases and J gave up 7 bases; unmatched junction bases: 15. CDR3 protein: CSARGTGGPGEQYF. The CDR3 DNA reads TGCAGCGCGAGGGGAACGGGAGGGCCCGGGGAGCAGTACTTC.

The chain is built from TRBV6-1 and TRBJ1-5; D remains unclear. CDR1 is MNHNS, CDR2 SASEGT, per germline. With 6 bases removed from V and 2 bases from J, the gap between germline ends came to 11 bases. This CDR3 is built from 14 residues. CDR3 loop: CASSLSGGNQPQHF. For the CDR3, the DNA is TGTGCCAGCAGCCTGTCCGGGGGCAATCAGCCCCAGCATTTT.

V and J are TRBV7-2 and TRBJ1-1; D is uncertain. CDR1 SGHTA and CDR2 FQGNSA come from the germline V gene. The germline V and J ends were trimmed by 5 bases and 1 base, with 11 bases remaining between them. The CDR3 is 14 amino acids. The CDR3 DNA follows: TGTGCCAGCAGCCCTGGACGGGGGAACACTGAAGCTTTCTTT. This translates into CASSPGRGNTEAFF.

The chain carries TRBV28 and TRBJ1-2, with TRBD1 as a possible D gene (5 bases). The CDR3 is 15 residues long. Germline loops: CDR1 MDHEN, CDR2 SYDVKM. V was clipped by 5 bases and J by 2 bases, with 15 bases between them. The CDR3 DNA reads TGTGCCAGCAGTCAACCTGGGGCAGCAAACTATGGCTACACCTTC. Protein: CASSQPGAANYGYTF.

The chain has TRBV7-2 and TRBJ1-1; the match to TRBD1 covers 8 bases. CDR1 SGHTA and CDR2 FQGNSA come from the germline V gene. The CDR3 sequence is 16 residues long. The J segment lost 1 base and the V segment lost 6 bases, leaving 10 bases of the junction unmatched. The CDR3 nucleotides are TGTGCCAGCAGGAAAAGGGGGGGACAGGAGAACACTGAAGCTTTCTTT. Protein: CASRKRGGQENTEAFF.

V usage is TRBV7-2 and J usage is TRBJ2-2; D gene ambiguous. The CDR3 is made up of 12 amino acids. Per the germline V gene, CDR1 is SGHTA and CDR2 is FQGNSA. V lost 4 bases and J lost 5, with 5 bases in between. The CDR3 coding sequence is TGTGCCAGCAGCTCTTTGACCGGGGAGCTGTTTTTT. Translation: CASSSLTGELFF.

The sample holds a few counts of this clone. The chain carries TRBV5-1 and TRBJ1-4; D perhaps matches TRBD1 (6 bases). The length of the CDR3 is 14 residues. The germline V and J ends were trimmed by 4 bases and 7 bases, with 14 bases remaining between them. Germline V CDR1 and CDR2: SGHRS, YFSETQ. The CDR3 spells CASSVDSPGEKLFF. The CDR3 DNA reads as TGCGCCAGCAGCGTGGACAGTCCCGGTGAAAAACTGTTTTTT.

The V gene is TRBV14, the J gene TRBJ2-7; the match to TRBD1 covers 8 bases. J gave up 1 base and V 2 bases, and 4 bases lay outside the gene matches. The length of the CDR3 is 15 residues. CDR1 is SGHDN, CDR2 FVKESK, per germline. The CDR3 here is CASSQRTGISYEQYF. In nucleotides, the CDR3 is TGTGCCAGCAGCCAAAGGACAGGGATATCCTACGAGCAGTACTTC.

J is TRBJ2-7 and V is TRBV7-9; 9 nucleotides match TRBD1. CDR1 SEHNR and CDR2 FQNEAQ come from the germline V gene (reference sequence). With 4 bases clipped from V and 5 bases from J, the junction kept 3 bases outside the gene matches. This CDR3 is built from 13 residues. CDR3 sequence reads: CASSSDRGHEQYF. The CDR3, as DNA: TGTGCCAGCAGCTCGGACAGGGGACACGAGCAGTACTTC.

The chain combines TRBV9 with TRBJ2-3; 8 bases are a match to TRBD1. The J segment lost 6 bases and the V segment lost 0 bases, leaving 18 bases of the junction unmatched. The CDR3 is 19 amino acids. CDR1 is SGDLS, CDR2 YYNGEE, per germline. The chain's CDR3 is CASSVGEGRTGNSRDTQYF. The CDR3 nucleotides read TGTGCCAGCAGCGTAGGAGAGGGGCGGACAGGGAACTCTAGGGATACGCAGTATTTT.

The chain uses TRBV4-2 and TRBJ1-4; 7 bases map to TRBD1. This CDR3 comprises 16 residues. J lost 6 bases, V lost 4 bases, and 11 bases had no gene match. CDR1 LGHNA and CDR2 YNFKEQ come from the germline V gene. As DNA, the CDR3 is TGTGCCAGCAGCCGTTCGAGATCCAGGGGGGATGAAAAACTGTTTTTT. Protein product: CASSRSRSRGDEKLFF.

This clone appeared a few times. CDR3: CASRGGRASGSPLHF. CDR3 nucleotides: TGTGCCAGCAGGGGGGGGCGAGCATCCGGGTCACCCCTCCACTTT. V is TRBV2 and J is TRBJ1-6, with D possibly being TRBD1 (6 bases). This CDR3 contains 15 residues. Trimming shortened V by 6 bases and J by 10 bases, and 19 bases separated the two germline ends. The germline gives CDR1 SNHLY, CDR2 FYNNEI.

The chain couples TRBV19 to TRBJ2-5; TRBD1 matches at 9 bases. This CDR3 has 15 residues. With V trimmed by 5 bases and J by 5 bases, 9 bases remained unmatched. Germline CDR1 and CDR2: LNHDA and SQIVND (reference sequence). The CDR3 coding sequence is TGTGCCAGTAGTCTTCGAGGACAGGGGATCGAGACCCAGTACTTC. Residues: CASSLRGQGIETQYF.